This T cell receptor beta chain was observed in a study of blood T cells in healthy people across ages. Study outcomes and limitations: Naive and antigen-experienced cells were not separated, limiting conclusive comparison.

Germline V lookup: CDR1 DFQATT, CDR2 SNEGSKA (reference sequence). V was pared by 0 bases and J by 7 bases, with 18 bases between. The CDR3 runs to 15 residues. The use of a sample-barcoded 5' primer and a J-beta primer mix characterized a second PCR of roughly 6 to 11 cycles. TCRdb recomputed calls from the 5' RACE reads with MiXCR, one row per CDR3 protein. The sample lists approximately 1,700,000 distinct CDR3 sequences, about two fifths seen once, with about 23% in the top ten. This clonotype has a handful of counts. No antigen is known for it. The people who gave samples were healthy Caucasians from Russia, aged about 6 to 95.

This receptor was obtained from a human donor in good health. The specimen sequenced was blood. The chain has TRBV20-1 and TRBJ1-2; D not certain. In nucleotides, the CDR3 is TGCAGTGCTAGAGATATGGTGGAGGGTCTTACTGGCTACACCTTC. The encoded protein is CSARDMVEGLTGYTF.